Following are 2 T cell receptor beta chains from one sample sequenced in a study of blood T cell repertoires in COVID-19. Using immunoSEQ multiplex PCR, the repertoire was profiled, and TCRdb retains in-frame clones only, with some absent. This table has about 96,000 clones, around 90% appearing once. The specimen was peripheral blood. All receptors derive from a human donor with COVID-19, enrolled during active disease. The donor label of this sample is uncertain.

There are a few counts of this clone. The rearrangement uses TRBV6-4 and TRBJ2-3, with TRBD2 as a possible D gene (5 bases). The CDR3 is made up of 13 amino acids. Germline assignment: CDR1 MRHNA and CDR2 SNTAGT. Trimming pared 2 bases from V and 3 bases from J, leaving 6 bases between. CDR3 nucleotide sequence: TGTGCCAGCAGTGACAGGGAGACAGATACGCAGTATTTT. Translating gives CASSDRETDTQYF.

The chain recombines TRBV6-5 with TRBJ2-2, with D possibly TRBD1 on 6 matching bases. The CDR3 is 15 amino acids. CDR1 is MNHEY and CDR2 is SVGAGI in the germline V gene. Trimming took 5 bases from V and 4 from J, leaving 14 bases between them. CDR3 amino acids: CASSRTGRPTGELFF. In DNA form, the CDR3 reads TGTGCCAGCAGTCGTACAGGGAGACCCACCGGGGAGCTGTTTTTT.